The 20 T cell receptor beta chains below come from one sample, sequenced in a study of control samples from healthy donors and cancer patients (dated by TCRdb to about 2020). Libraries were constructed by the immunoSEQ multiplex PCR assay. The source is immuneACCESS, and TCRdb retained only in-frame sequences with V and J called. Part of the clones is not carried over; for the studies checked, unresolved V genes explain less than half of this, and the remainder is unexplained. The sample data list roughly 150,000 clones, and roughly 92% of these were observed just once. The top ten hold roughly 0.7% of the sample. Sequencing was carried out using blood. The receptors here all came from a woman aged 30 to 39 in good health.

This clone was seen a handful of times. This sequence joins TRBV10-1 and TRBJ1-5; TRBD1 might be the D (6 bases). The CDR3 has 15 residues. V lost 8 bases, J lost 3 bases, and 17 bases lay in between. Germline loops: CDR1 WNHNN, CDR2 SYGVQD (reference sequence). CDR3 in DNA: TGCGCCAGCCCCCCGAGGGGGGGTGTCAATCAGCCCCAGCATTTT. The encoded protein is CASPPRGGVNQPQHF.

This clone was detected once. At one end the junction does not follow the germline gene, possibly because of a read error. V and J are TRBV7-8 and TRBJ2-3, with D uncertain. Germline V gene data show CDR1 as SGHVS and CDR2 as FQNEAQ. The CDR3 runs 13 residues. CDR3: CAGSLGSTDTQYF. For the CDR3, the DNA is TGTGCCGGCAGCTTAGGTTCCACAGATACGCAGTATTTT.

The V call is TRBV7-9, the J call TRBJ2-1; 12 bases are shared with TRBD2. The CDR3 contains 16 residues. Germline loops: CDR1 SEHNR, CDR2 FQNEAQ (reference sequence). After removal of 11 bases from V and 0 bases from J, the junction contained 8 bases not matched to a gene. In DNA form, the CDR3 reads TGTGCCGCAGTAACTAGCGGGAGGTTCTCCTACAATGAGCAGTTCTTC. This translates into CAAVTSGRFSYNEQFF.

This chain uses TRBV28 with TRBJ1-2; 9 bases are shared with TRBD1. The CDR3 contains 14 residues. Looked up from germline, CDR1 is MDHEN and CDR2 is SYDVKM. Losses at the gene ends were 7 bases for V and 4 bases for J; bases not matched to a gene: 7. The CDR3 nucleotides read TGTGCCAGCACCTCCGGGACAGGGATCTATGGCTACACCTTC. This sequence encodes CASTSGTGIYGYTF.

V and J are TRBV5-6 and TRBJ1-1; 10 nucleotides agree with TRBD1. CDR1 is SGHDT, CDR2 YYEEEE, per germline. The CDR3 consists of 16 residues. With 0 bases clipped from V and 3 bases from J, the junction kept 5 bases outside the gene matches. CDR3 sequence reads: CASSLAGQGRDTEAFF. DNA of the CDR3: TGTGCCAGCAGCTTGGCGGGACAGGGGAGGGACACTGAAGCTTTCTTT. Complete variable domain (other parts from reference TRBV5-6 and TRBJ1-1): DAGVTQSPTHLIKTRGQQVTLRCSPKSGHDTVSWYQQALGQGPQFIFQYYEEEERQRGNFPDRFSGHQFPNYSSELNVNALLLGDSALYLCASSLAGQGRDTEAFFGQGTRLTVV.

The CDR3 here is CASGLEVYSNQPQHF. CDR3 DNA sequence: TGTGCTAGTGGTTTGGAAGTTTATAGCAATCAGCCCCAGCATTTT. V is TRBV12-5 and J is TRBJ1-5; D unresolved. V was cut by 1 base and J by 0 bases, with 7 bases left in between. Germline lookup yields CDR1 LGHNT and CDR2 FRNRAP. This CDR3 contains 15 residues.

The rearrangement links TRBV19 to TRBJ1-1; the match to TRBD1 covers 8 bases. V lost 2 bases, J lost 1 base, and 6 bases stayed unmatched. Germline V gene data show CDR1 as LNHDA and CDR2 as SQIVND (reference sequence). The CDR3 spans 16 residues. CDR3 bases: TGTGCCAGTAGTATATTGGACAGGGCGTCGAACACTGAAGCTTTCTTT. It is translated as CASSILDRASNTEAFF.

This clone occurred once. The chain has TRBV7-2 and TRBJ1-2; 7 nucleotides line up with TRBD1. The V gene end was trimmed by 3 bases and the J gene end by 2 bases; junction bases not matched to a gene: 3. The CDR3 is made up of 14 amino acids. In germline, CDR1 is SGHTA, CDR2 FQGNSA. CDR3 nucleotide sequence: TGTGCCAGCAGCTTTCAGGGACAGAACTATGGCTACACCTTC. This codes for CASSFQGQNYGYTF.

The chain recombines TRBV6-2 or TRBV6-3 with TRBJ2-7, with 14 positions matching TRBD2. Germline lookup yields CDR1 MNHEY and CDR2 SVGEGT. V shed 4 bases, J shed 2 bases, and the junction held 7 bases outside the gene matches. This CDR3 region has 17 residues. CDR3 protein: CASSWGLAGERAYEQYF. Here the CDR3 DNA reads TGTGCCAGCAGTTGGGGACTAGCGGGAGAAAGGGCCTACGAGCAGTACTTC.

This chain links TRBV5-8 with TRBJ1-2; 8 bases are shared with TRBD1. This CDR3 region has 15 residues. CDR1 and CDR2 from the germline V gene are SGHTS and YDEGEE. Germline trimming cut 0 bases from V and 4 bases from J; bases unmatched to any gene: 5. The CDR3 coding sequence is TGTGCCAGCAGCTTGGTAGCAGGGGGCCTCTATGGCTACACCTTC. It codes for CASSLVAGGLYGYTF.

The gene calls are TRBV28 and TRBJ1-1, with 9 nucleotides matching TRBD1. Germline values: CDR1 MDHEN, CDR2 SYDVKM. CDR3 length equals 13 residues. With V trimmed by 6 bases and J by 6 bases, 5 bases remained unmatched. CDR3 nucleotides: TGTGCCAGCAGCCTGACAGGGGGGGCTGAAGCTTTCTTT. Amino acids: CASSLTGGAEAFF.

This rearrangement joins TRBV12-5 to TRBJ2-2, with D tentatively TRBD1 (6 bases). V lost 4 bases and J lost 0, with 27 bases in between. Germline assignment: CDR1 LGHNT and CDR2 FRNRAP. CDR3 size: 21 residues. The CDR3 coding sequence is TGTGCTAGTGGTTGGGAGACAGGAATGATCAAGGAGGACGCGAACACCGGGGAGCTGTTTTTT. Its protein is CASGWETGMIKEDANTGELFF.

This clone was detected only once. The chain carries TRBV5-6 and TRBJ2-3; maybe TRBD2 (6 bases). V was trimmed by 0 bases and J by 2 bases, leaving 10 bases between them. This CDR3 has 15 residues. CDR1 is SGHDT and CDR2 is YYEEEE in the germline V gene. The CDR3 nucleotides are TGTGCCAGCAGCTTGGCGGGGGTACACACAGATACGCAGTATTTT. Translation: CASSLAGVHTDTQYF.

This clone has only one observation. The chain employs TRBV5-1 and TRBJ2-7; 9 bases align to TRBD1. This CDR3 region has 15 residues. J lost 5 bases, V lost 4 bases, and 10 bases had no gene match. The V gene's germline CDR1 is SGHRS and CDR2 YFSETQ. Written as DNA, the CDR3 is TGCGCCAGCAGCCCCGGACAGGGGACGGCTAACGAGCAGTACTTC. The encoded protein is CASSPGQGTANEQYF.

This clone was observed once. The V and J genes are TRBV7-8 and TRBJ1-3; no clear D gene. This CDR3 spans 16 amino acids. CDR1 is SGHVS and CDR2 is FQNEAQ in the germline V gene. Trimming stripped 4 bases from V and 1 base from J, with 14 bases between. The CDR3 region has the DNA TGTGCCAGCAGCTCCCGGGCCTTCGGGTCTGGAAACACCATATATTTT. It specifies CASSSRAFGSGNTIYF.

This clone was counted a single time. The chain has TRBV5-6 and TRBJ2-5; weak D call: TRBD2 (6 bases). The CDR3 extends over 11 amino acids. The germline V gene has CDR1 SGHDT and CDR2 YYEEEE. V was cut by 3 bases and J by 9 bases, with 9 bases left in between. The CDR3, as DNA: TGTGCCAGCAGCTCTAGGGAGGCCCAGTACTTC. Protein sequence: CASSSREAQYF. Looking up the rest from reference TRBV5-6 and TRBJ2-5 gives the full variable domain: DAGVTQSPTHLIKTRGQQVTLRCSPKSGHDTVSWYQQALGQGPQFIFQYYEEEERQRGNFPDRFSGHQFPNYSSELNVNALLLGDSALYLCASSSREAQYFGPGTRLLVL.

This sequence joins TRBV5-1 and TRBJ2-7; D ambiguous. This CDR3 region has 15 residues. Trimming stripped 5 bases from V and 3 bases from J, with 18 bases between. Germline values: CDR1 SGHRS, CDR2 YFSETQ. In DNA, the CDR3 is TGCGCCAGCAGTGAGAATCTCGCGTCGGACTACGAGCAGTACTTC. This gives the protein CASSENLASDYEQYF.

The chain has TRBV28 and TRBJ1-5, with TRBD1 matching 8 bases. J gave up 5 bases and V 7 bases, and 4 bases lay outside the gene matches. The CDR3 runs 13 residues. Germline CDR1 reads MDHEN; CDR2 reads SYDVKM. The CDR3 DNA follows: TGTGCCAGCATCCAGGGGGCCTATCAGCCCCAGCATTTT. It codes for CASIQGAYQPQHF.

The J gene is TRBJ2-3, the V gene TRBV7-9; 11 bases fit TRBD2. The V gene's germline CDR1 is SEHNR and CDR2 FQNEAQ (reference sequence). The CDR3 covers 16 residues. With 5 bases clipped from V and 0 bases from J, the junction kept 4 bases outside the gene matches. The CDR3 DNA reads TGTGCCAGCAGCGCGGGACTAGCGGCTAGCACAGATACGCAGTATTTT. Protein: CASSAGLAASTDTQYF.

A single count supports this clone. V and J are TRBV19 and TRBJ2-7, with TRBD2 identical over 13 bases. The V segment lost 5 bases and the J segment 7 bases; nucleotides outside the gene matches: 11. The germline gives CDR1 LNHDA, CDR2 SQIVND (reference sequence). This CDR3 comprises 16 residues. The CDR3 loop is CASSARTSGSLMEQYF. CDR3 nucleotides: TGTGCCAGTAGTGCCCGGACTAGCGGGAGTCTAATGGAGCAGTACTTC.